These 31 T cell receptor beta chains originate from one sample sequenced in a study of blood T cell repertoires in COVID-19. Assay: immunoSEQ multiplex PCR; the TCRdb copy retains only in-frame clones and omits some. The data hold 250,000 to 300,000 clones, with about 88% observed a single time. Sequenced input: peripheral blood. Source of these receptors: a man between 18 and 35 years old with active or convalescent COVID-19.

The chain joins TRBV11-2 to TRBJ2-3, with 7 positions matching TRBD1. V shed 3 bases, J shed 7 bases, and the junction held 13 bases outside the gene matches. CDR3 size: 16 residues. Germline V gene data show CDR1 as SGHAT and CDR2 as FQNNGV. Here the CDR3 reads CASSFVKQGLENTQYF. The CDR3 DNA reads as TGTGCCAGCAGCTTCGTAAAACAGGGGTTGGAAAATACGCAGTATTTT. Full variable domain (rest looked up from reference TRBV11-2 and TRBJ2-3): EAGVAQSPRYKIIEKRQSVAFWCNPISGHATLYWYQQILGQGPKLLIQFQNNGVVDDSQLPKDRFSAERLKGVDSTLKIQPAKLEDSAVYLCASSFVKQGLENTQYFGPGTRLTVL.

This clone came up once. This chain uses TRBV3-1 (or the pseudogene TRBV3-2) with TRBJ1-3; possible D gene TRBD1, 5 bases. With 3 bases removed from V and 7 bases from J, the gap between germline ends came to 10 bases. The CDR3 sequence is 13 residues long. Germline loops: CDR1 LGHDT, CDR2 YNNKEL (reference sequence). The CDR3 sequence is CASSHRGTNTIYF. DNA of the CDR3: TGTGCCAGCAGCCATAGGGGTACGAACACCATATATTTT.

The chain links TRBV4-2 to TRBJ2-7; 8 bases fit TRBD2. The germline V gene has CDR1 LGHNA and CDR2 YNFKEQ. The CDR3 length is 16 residues. The V segment lost 4 bases and the J segment 0 bases; nucleotides outside the gene matches: 8. CDR3 in DNA: TGTGCCAGCAGCCCCGAACTAGCGGCAAGCTCCTACGAGCAGTACTTC. Translated: CASSPELAASSYEQYF.

This clone appeared a single time. The chain is built from TRBV5-1 and TRBJ2-5; TRBD1 might be the D (6 bases). Trimming took 0 bases from V and 4 from J, leaving 13 bases between them. Germline lookup yields CDR1 SGHRS and CDR2 YFSETQ. The CDR3 extends over 15 amino acids. Written as DNA, the CDR3 is TGCGCCAGCAGCTTGGGGGCAGGGGTGGCAGAGACCCAGTACTTC. Encoded protein: CASSLGAGVAETQYF.

The chain uses TRBV2 and TRBJ1-5; D unclear. Germline V gene lookup returns CDR1 SNHLY and CDR2 FYNNEI. The CDR3 runs to 13 residues. The V gene lost 2 bases and the J gene lost 6 bases, with 8 bases spanning the gap. The CDR3 DNA is TGTGCCAGCAGTGAACGGGATGGTCAGCCCCAGCATTTT. It yields the protein CASSERDGQPQHF. Full variable domain (missing parts from reference TRBV2 and TRBJ1-5): EPEVTQTPSHQVTQMGQEVILRCVPISNHLYFYWYRQILGQKVEFLVSFYNNEISEKSEIFDDQFSVERPDGSNFTLKIRSTKLEDSAMYFCASSERDGQPQHFGDGTRLSIL.

The chain combines TRBV27 with TRBJ1-6, with D unclear. Germline CDR1 MNHEY, CDR2 SMNVEV (reference sequence). The CDR3 has 15 residues. Trimming took off 3 bases at V and 6 bases at J, with 12 bases between the two ends. CDR3 in DNA: TGTGCCAGCAGTTTTCAGTCGACTCCTAATTCACCCCTCCACTTT. This codes for CASSFQSTPNSPLHF.

The chain links TRBV29-1 to TRBJ2-1; 7 bases map to TRBD1. The J segment lost 9 bases and the V segment lost 7 bases, leaving 15 bases of the junction unmatched. In germline, CDR1 is SQVTM, CDR2 ANQGSEA. This CDR3 region has 14 residues. DNA of the CDR3: TGCAGCGGCGCCTGGGACAGCCGCGCCGGTGAGCAGTTCTTC. Amino acids: CSGAWDSRAGEQFF.

J is TRBJ2-7 and V is TRBV6-6; 13 bases match TRBD2. The junction had 10 bases not matched to a gene; V was cut back by 2 bases and J by 9 bases. The CDR3 totals 16 residues. CDR1 and CDR2 (germline): MNHNY, SVGAGI (reference sequence). The CDR3 DNA sequence: TGTGCCAGCAGTTACGGGCGGGGACTAGCGGGAACCGGGCAGTACTTC. It encodes CASSYGRGLAGTGQYF.

The chain is built from TRBV18 and TRBJ2-1; 7 bases match TRBD2. There are 15 residues in the CDR3. J was trimmed by 2 bases and V by 3 bases; bases with no gene match: 4. Germline V gene sequence: CDR1 KGHSH, CDR2 LQKENI. This chain's CDR3 is CASSPQGGTYNEQFF. DNA of the CDR3: TGTGCCAGCTCACCTCAGGGAGGGACCTACAATGAGCAGTTCTTC.

The chain combines TRBV28 with TRBJ1-1; a possible D gene is TRBD1 (5 bases). Germline V gene lookup returns CDR1 MDHEN and CDR2 SYDVKM. Deletions cut 5 bases from V and 3 bases from J, with 25 bases between. The CDR3 consists of 18 residues. The CDR3 DNA reads TGTGCCAGCAGTCCCAAGACCCCCCTGACTGACAGATACACTGAAGCTTTCTTT. Encoded protein: CASSPKTPLTDRYTEAFF.

The V call is TRBV14, the J call TRBJ1-5, with a tentative D call TRBD1 (6 bases). The CDR3 runs 15 residues. Germline V gives CDR1 SGHDN, CDR2 FVKESK. V was shortened by 1 base and J by 5 bases, with 12 bases between the two germline ends. The CDR3 protein is CASSQGLGGDQPQHF. In nucleotides, the CDR3 is TGTGCCAGCAGCCAAGGGCTAGGGGGGGATCAGCCCCAGCATTTT.

This rearrangement joins TRBV9 to TRBJ1-2; maybe TRBD1 (6 bases). This CDR3 has 14 amino acids. The germline gives CDR1 SGDLS, CDR2 YYNGEE. With 0 bases removed from V and 4 bases from J, the gap between germline ends came to 10 bases. The CDR3 DNA reads TGTGCCAGCAGCGTAGGCGGGGGCCTCTATGGCTACACCTTC. Translated: CASSVGGGLYGYTF.

This chain uses TRBV5-3 with TRBJ1-2; D is possibly TRBD1 (5 bases). TRBV5-3 is classed as an ORF, of uncertain function. The CDR3 has 16 residues. V gave up 0 bases and J gave up 4 bases, with 16 bases separating them. For the CDR3, the DNA is TGTGCCAGAAGCTTGGAGGGGAGGCAAAACGGCTATGGCTACACCTTC. This gives the protein CARSLEGRQNGYGYTF.

The V and J genes are TRBV7-8 and TRBJ2-7, with TRBD2 identical over 9 bases. The germline V gene has CDR1 SGHVS and CDR2 FQNEAQ. This CDR3 has 14 amino acids. V lost 4 bases, J lost 6 bases, and 7 bases stayed unmatched. DNA for the CDR3: TGTGCCAGCAGCTCAAAACAAGCGGGAGGCGAGCAGTACTTC. Protein: CASSSKQAGGEQYF.

In DNA, the CDR3 is TGTGCCATACGCCGGGACACAAGCACAGATACGCAGTATTTT. It yields the protein CAIRRDTSTDTQYF. The gene calls are TRBV10-3 and TRBJ2-3; D might be TRBD1 (6 bases). CDR3 size: 14 residues. Germline CDR1 reads ENHRY; CDR2 reads SYGVKD. Trimming removed 9 bases at V and 0 bases at J, with 13 bases between.

The chain is built from TRBV5-4 and TRBJ2-5; D is possibly TRBD1 (6 bases). CDR1 is SGHNT and CDR2 is YYREEE in the germline V gene (reference sequence). The CDR3 has 17 amino acids. The ends were cut back, 5 bases at V and 1 base at J, with 21 bases in the middle. The CDR3 coding sequence is TGTGCCAGCAGGGACGGGACACTAAGTCCCACCCAAGAGACCCAGTACTTC. Translating it yields CASRDGTLSPTQETQYF.

The chain joins TRBV9 to TRBJ1-2; D call uncertain. The CDR3 contains 12 residues. Germline loops: CDR1 SGDLS, CDR2 YYNGEE. Trimming removed 0 bases from V and 4 bases from J, with 4 bases in between. The chain's CDR3 is CASSVAGYGYTF. Written as DNA, the CDR3 is TGTGCCAGCAGCGTAGCAGGCTATGGCTACACCTTC.

This clone was observed once. V is TRBV28 and J is TRBJ2-1; 10 bases match TRBD2. Trimming cost V 3 bases and J 9 bases; bases outside gene matches: 8. The CDR3 has 15 residues. Germline V gives CDR1 MDHEN, CDR2 SYDVKM. The DNA for the CDR3 is TGTGCCAGCAGTTTTGTGGTAGCGGGGGGTAGTGAGCAGTTCTTC. Its protein is CASSFVVAGGSEQFF.

V and J are TRBV3-1 (or the pseudogene TRBV3-2) and TRBJ2-1; D is undetermined. Germline lookup yields CDR1 LGHDT and CDR2 YNNKEL (reference sequence). The CDR3 sequence is 16 residues long. Trimming took 3 bases from V and 3 from J, leaving 15 bases between them. CDR3 in DNA: TGTGCCAGCAGCCAGCCGTCCGGGTTCTACTACAATGAGCAGTTCTTC. This gives the protein CASSQPSGFYYNEQFF.

This chain connects TRBV24-1 to TRBJ1-5; 9 bases line up with TRBD1. Unmatched junction bases numbered 4, after V lost 3 bases and J lost 2 bases. The CDR3 is 16 amino acids. Germline-derived CDR1 and CDR2 are KGHDR and SFDVKD. The chain's CDR3 is CATSDRGQGGNQPQHF. As DNA, the CDR3 is TGTGCCACCAGTGATAGGGGACAGGGCGGCAATCAGCCCCAGCATTTT.

The chain joins TRBV28 to TRBJ2-2; weak D call: TRBD2 (5 bases). The CDR3 is made up of 15 amino acids. The V end lost 3 bases, the J end lost 5 bases, and 13 bases lay between the germline ends. CDR1 is MDHEN, CDR2 SYDVKM, per germline. CDR3 region: CASSFRSGLTGELFF. DNA for the CDR3: TGTGCCAGCAGTTTTCGGAGCGGACTGACCGGGGAGCTGTTTTTT.

This sequence joins TRBV10-2 and TRBJ1-1, with D possibly matching TRBD1 (5 bases). There are 16 residues in the CDR3. The V and J ends lost 0 bases and 5 bases respectively, with 16 bases between them. CDR1 and CDR2 from the germline V gene are WSHSY and SAAADI. CDR3 sequence reads: CASSESAGRLWTEAFF. The CDR3, as DNA: TGCGCCAGCAGTGAGTCGGCAGGGCGGTTGTGGACTGAAGCTTTCTTT.

The chain carries TRBV10-3 and TRBJ1-5, with 11 nucleotides matching TRBD1. The CDR3 is 15 residues long. V gave up 4 bases and J gave up 5 bases; unmatched junction bases: 4. CDR1 is ENHRY, CDR2 SYGVKD, per germline. The CDR3 loop is CAISGTGGADQPQHF. Written as DNA, the CDR3 is TGTGCCATCAGTGGGACAGGGGGCGCGGATCAGCCCCAGCATTTT.

The chain joins TRBV30 to TRBJ1-6; D possibly corresponds to TRBD1 (6 bases). The CDR3 has 12 residues. V dropped 2 bases and J dropped 10 bases, with 9 bases sitting between them. The germline V gene has CDR1 GTSNPN and CDR2 SVGIG (reference sequence). The CDR3 here is CAWSTQGSPLHF. As DNA, the CDR3 is TGTGCCTGGAGTACCCAGGGGTCACCCCTCCACTTT.

CDR3 protein: CASSLGGTGVKDTQYF. DNA for the CDR3: TGTGCCAGCAGCTTAGGAGGTACTGGCGTAAAGGATACGCAGTATTTT. The J gene is TRBJ2-3, the V gene TRBV7-2; D remains ambiguous. There are 16 residues in the CDR3. The germline CDR1 and CDR2 sequences are SGHTA and FQGNSA. V was shortened by 1 base and J by 6 bases, with 17 bases between the two germline ends.

V usage is TRBV30 and J usage is TRBJ1-4, with no clear D. The CDR3 is 12 residues long. The V gene lost 0 bases and the J gene lost 8 bases, with 7 bases spanning the gap. Germline V CDR1 and CDR2: GTSNPN, SVGIG (reference sequence). The CDR3 loop is CAWSVGREKLFF. In DNA, the CDR3 is TGTGCCTGGAGTGTGGGCCGGGAAAAACTGTTTTTT.

There are a few counts of this clone. This chain links TRBV27 with TRBJ1-2; possibly TRBD1 for D (6 bases). Germline assignment: CDR1 MNHEY and CDR2 SMNVEV (reference sequence). The CDR3 loop spans 17 amino acids. Trimming pared 7 bases from V and 0 bases from J, leaving 21 bases between. The CDR3 nucleotides read TGTGCCAGCACTCCTTACCTCGACAGGCGAACTAACTATGGCTACACCTTC. It codes for CASTPYLDRRTNYGYTF.

The chain is built from TRBV9 and TRBJ2-2; the D is unclear. Trimming left V 3 bases short and J 5 bases short, with 20 bases between. The CDR3 spans 17 residues. Germline V CDR1 and CDR2: SGDLS, YYNGEE. This CDR3 reads CASSARRSLSETGELFF. CDR3 DNA sequence: TGTGCCAGCAGCGCCAGAAGGTCCCTTTCGGAGACCGGGGAGCTGTTTTTT.

Turning to this clone: This same CDR3 is encoded by further DNA sequences in the sample. This chain connects TRBV4-1 to TRBJ1-1; a possible D gene is TRBD1 (5 bases). The CDR3 runs 15 residues. Germline V gene lookup returns CDR1 MGHRA and CDR2 YSYEKL. Between the trimmed V and J ends, which lost 0 bases and 4 bases, there was a span of 12 bases. As DNA, the CDR3 is TGCGCCAGCAGCCAAGATTCGGGGGGAGGCACTGAAGCTTTCTTT. It translates to CASSQDSGGGTEAFF.

The chain recombines TRBV19 with TRBJ2-1; 11 nucleotides agree with TRBD2. V lost 7 bases to trimming and J lost 7 bases; unmatched junction nucleotides: 3. CDR3 length: 13 residues. The V gene's germline CDR1 is LNHDA and CDR2 SQIVND (reference sequence). CDR3 protein: CASKLAGVNEQFF. The CDR3 region has the DNA TGTGCCAGTAAACTAGCGGGAGTAAATGAGCAGTTCTTC.

With respect to this clone: A read error is possible here, since a much larger clone lies one base away. The rearrangement links TRBV7-2 to TRBJ2-7; no firm D call. V lost 5 bases and J lost 3, with 5 bases in between. CDR3 length equals 11 residues. Germline CDR1 reads SGHTA; CDR2 reads FQGNSA. Here the CDR3 reads CASSVSYEQYF. CDR3 nucleotide sequence: TGTGCCAGCAGCGTGAGCTACGAGCAGTACTTC.